What follows describes a single T cell receptor beta chain. The CDR3 covers 15 residues. Germline V CDR1 and CDR2: SGHRS, YFSETQ. Losses at the gene ends were 2 bases for V and 10 bases for J; bases not matched to a gene: 10. The source of the sample is a study of CD8+ T cells in alopecia areata. Regarding treatment: oral pan-JAK inhibitor, 5-10 mg twice daily. Following RNA extraction, reverse transcription yielded cDNA that acted as the sequencing template. The assay was immunoSEQ multiplex PCR, and TCRdb's table has in-frame clones only and misses some. The sample consists of under 250,000 clones, approximately 67% of them appearing once.

The receptor was isolated from a human donor with alopecia areata. The chain is built from TRBV5-1 and TRBJ2-1; the match to TRBD2 covers 9 bases. This sample comprised CD4+ T cells sorted from blood, obtained around week 44, from a patient treated with tofacitinib. CDR3 in DNA: TGCGCCAGCAGCTTCCGGACCAGTACTAGCGGGGAGCAGTTCTTC. The encoded protein is CASSFRTSTSGEQFF. Full variable domain (remainder filled in from reference TRBV5-1 and TRBJ2-1): KAGVTQTPRYLIKTRGQQVTLSCSPISGHRSVSWYQQTPGQGLQFLFEYFSETQRNKGNFPGRFSGRQFSNSRSEMNVSTLELGDSALYLCASSFRTSTSGEQFFGPGTRLTVL.